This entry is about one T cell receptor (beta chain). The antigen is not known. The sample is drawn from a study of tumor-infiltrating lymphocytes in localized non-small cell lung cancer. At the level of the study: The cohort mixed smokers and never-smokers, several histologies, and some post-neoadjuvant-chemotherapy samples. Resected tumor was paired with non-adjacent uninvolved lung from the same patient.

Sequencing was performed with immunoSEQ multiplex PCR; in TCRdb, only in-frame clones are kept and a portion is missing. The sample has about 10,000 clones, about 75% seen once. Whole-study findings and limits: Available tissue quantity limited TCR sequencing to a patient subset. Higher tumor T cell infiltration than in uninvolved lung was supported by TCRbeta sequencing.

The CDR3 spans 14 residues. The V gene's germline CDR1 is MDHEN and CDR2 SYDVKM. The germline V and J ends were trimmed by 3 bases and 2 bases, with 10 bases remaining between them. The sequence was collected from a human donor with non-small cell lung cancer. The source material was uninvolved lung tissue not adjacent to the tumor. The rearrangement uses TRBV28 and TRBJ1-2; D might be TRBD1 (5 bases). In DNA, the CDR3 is TGTGCCAGCAGTTTGGGACGTTCCAACTATGGCTACACCTTC. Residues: CASSLGRSNYGYTF.